The clone carrying this T cell receptor (beta chain) was seen only once. These data come from a study of Siglec-9 on CD8 T cells in melanoma. Germline trimming cut 5 bases from V and 0 bases from J; bases unmatched to any gene: 4. Germline CDR1 and CDR2: MNHEY and SMNVEV (reference sequence). The CDR3 sequence is 14 residues long. Profiled with immunoSEQ multiplex PCR; TCRdb holds only in-frame clones, not every one. The sample shows 36,000 or so clones, about four fifths of them seen only once. Specimen: Siglec-9- CD8+ T cells sorted from blood. This TCR came from a human donor in good health. The chain has TRBV27 and TRBJ2-7, with 7 bases lining up with TRBD1. The CDR3: CASSRTGDSYEQYF. The DNA for the CDR3 is TGTGCCAGCAGTAGGACAGGCGACTCCTACGAGCAGTACTTC.